This TCR beta chain was identified in a study of shared clonotypes between healthy human individuals. This clone was observed once. The data were produced by immunoSEQ multiplex PCR, yet TCRdb's version contains in-frame clones alone and is incomplete. This sample carries 2 million to 2.5 million clones, nearly 97% of them seen once, and the ten largest clones take roughly 0.13%. Germline V gene data show CDR1 as SGHNT and CDR2 as YYREEE (reference sequence). V lost 2 bases and J 8 bases, leaving 13 bases between the germline ends. There are 14 residues in the CDR3. The TCR sequence derives from a man aged 18 to 30 in good health. The rearrangement joins TRBV5-4 to TRBJ1-4; D might be TRBD1 (5 bases). Sequenced sample: naive CD4+ T cells sorted from blood. The subset is: CD45RA+ positively selected. This CDR3 reads CASSFAGSGEKLFF. The CDR3 DNA is TGTGCCAGCAGCTTCGCAGGGTCGGGAGAAAAACTGTTTTTT.